This T cell receptor (beta chain) was recovered during a study of blood T cell repertoires in COVID-19. Study overall: Material from acute and convalescent COVID-19 was sourced from the United States, Italy and Spain. PBMCs, B-cell-depleted T cells, or T cells were the source of the cDNA or gDNA that made up the material.

The CDR3 is 16 residues long. The V end was cut by 4 bases, the J end by 0 bases, with 13 bases between. The V gene's germline CDR1 is MGHRA and CDR2 YSYEKL. This clone was recorded only once. Per the original methods: Reference gene primer amplification in the assay estimated nucleated cell counts. TCRdb keeps only in-frame clones here, not all; method: immunoSEQ multiplex PCR. For V, J and clone size, that table is used; D and trimming come from the DNA. This sample has about 380,000 clones, with 85% found just once. The chain carries TRBV4-1 and TRBJ1-3; D remains ambiguous. The sequence was obtained from a woman under 30 with acute or convalescent COVID-19. The sequencing input was peripheral blood. The chain's CDR3 is CASSLHPFSSGNTIYF. In DNA, the CDR3 is TGCGCCAGCAGCCTCCACCCGTTCAGCTCTGGAAACACCATATATTTT.